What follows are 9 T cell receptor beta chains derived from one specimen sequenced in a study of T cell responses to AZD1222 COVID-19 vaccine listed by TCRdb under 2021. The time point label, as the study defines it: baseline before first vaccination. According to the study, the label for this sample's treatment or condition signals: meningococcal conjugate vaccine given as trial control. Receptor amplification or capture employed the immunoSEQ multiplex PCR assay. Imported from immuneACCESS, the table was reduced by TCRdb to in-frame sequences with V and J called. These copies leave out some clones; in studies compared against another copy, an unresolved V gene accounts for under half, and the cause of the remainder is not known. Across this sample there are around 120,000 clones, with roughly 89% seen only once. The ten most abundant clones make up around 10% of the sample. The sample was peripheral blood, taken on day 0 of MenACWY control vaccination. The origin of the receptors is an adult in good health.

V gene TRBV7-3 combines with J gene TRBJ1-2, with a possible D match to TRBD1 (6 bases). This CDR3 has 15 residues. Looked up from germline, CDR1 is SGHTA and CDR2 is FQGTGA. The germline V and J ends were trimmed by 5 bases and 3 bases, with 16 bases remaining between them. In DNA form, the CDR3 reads TGTGCCAGCAGCAAAAACATAGCAGGGGACTATGGCTACACCTTC. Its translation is CASSKNIAGDYGYTF. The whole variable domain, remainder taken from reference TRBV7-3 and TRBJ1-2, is GAGVSQTPSNKVTEKGKYVELRCDPISGHTALYWYRQSLGQGPEFLIYFQGTGAADDSGLPNDRFFAVRPEGSVSTLKIQRTERGDSAVYLCASSKNIAGDYGYTFGSGTRLTVV.

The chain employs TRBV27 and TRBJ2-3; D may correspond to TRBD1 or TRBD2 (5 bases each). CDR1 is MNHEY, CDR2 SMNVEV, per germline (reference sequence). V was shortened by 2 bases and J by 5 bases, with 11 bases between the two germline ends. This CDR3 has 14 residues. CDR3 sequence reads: CASSLVGVLDTQYF. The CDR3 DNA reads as TGTGCCAGCAGTTTAGTGGGGGTTTTAGATACGCAGTATTTT.

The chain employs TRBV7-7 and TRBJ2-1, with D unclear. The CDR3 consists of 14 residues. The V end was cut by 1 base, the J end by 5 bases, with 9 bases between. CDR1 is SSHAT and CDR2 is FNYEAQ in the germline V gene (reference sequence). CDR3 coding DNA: TGTGCCAGCAGCTTAGGTCCCCAGGACAATGAGCAGTTCTTC. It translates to CASSLGPQDNEQFF.

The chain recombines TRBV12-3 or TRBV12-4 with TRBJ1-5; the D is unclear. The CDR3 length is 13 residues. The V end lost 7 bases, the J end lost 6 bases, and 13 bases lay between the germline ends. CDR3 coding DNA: TGTGCCAGCACGGCGGAGTTGGGTCAGCCCCAGCATTTT. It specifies CASTAELGQPQHF.

The CDR3 sequence is CASSFDRASYNEQFF. The CDR3 DNA reads as TGTGCCAGCAGCTTTGACAGGGCGTCCTACAATGAGCAGTTCTTC. This chain links TRBV11-3 with TRBJ2-1, with 7 nucleotides matching TRBD1. Trimming cost V 3 bases and J 1 base; bases outside gene matches: 3. Germline CDR1 and CDR2: SGHNT and YENEEA. The CDR3 covers 15 residues.

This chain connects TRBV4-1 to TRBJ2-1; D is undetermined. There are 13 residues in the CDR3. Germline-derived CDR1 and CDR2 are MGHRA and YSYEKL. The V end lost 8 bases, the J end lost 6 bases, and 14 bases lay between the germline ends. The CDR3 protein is CASRTLGGNEQFF. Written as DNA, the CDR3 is TGCGCCAGCCGGACCCTCGGCGGCAATGAGCAGTTCTTC.

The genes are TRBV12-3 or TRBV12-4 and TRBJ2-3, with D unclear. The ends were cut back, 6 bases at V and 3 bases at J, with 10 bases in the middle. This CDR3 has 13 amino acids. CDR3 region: CASRISGTDTQYF. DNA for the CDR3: TGTGCCAGCAGAATATCTGGGACAGATACGCAGTATTTT.

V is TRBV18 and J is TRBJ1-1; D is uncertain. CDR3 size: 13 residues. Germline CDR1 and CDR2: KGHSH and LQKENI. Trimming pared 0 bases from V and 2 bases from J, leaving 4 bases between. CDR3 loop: CASSPPVNTEAFF. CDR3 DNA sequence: TGTGCCAGCTCACCACCTGTAAACACTGAAGCTTTCTTT.

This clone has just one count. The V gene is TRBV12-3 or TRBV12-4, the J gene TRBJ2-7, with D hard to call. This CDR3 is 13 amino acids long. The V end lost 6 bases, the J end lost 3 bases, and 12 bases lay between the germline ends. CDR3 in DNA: TGTGCCAGCAGCCGCCTCCAGAGCTACGAGCAGTACTTC. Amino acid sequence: CASSRLQSYEQYF.